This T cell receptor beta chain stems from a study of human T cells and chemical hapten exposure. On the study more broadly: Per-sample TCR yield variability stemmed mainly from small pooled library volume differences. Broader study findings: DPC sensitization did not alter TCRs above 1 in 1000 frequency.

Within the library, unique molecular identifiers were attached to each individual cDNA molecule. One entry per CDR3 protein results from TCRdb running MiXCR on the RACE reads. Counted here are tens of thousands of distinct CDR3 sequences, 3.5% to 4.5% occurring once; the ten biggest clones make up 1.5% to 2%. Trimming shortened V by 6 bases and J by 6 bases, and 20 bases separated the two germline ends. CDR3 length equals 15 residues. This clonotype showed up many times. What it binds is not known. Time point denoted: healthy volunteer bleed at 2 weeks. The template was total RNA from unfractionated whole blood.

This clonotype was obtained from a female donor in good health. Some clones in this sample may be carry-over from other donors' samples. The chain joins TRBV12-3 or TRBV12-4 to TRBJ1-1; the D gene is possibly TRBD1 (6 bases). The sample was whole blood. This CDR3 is CASSLLGGAEAEAFF. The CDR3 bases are TGTGCCAGCAGCTTGCTAGGGGGGGCGGAGGCTGAAGCTTTCTTT.